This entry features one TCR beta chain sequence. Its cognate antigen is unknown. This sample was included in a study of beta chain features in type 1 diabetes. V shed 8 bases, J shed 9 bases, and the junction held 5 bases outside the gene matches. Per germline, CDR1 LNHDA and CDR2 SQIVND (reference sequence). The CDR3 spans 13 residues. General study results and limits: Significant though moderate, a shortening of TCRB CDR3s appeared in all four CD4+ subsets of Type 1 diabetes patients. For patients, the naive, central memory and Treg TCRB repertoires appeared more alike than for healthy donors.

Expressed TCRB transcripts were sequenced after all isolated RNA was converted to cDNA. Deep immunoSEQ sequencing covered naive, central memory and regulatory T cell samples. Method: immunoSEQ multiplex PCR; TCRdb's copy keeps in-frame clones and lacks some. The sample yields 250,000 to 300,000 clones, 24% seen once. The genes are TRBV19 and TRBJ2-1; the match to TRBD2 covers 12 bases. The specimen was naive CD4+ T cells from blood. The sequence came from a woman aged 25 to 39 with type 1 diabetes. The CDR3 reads CASLLAGGGEQFF. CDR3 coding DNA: TGTGCCAGTCTACTAGCGGGAGGTGGTGAGCAGTTCTTC. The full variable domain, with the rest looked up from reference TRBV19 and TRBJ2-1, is DGGITQSPKYLFRKEGQNVTLSCEQNLNHDAMYWYRQDPGQGLRLIYYSQIVNDFQKGDIAEGYSVSREKKESFPLTVTSAQKNPTAFYLCASLLAGGGEQFFGPGTRLTVL.